The 28 T cell receptor beta chains in this list originate from one sample, sequenced in a study of beta chain features in type 1 diabetes. Reverse transcription of all isolated RNA meant that expressed TCRB transcripts were sequenced. Only in-frame clones appear in the TCRdb table, and some are missing; sequencing was by immunoSEQ multiplex PCR. The sample records about 340,000 clones, 8% being singletons. What was sequenced was central memory CD4+ T cells from blood. These receptors were collected from a woman aged 18-29 years in good health.

The chain uses TRBV18 and TRBJ1-4, with TRBD1 as a possible D gene (5 bases). V was shortened by 0 bases and J by 6 bases, with 11 bases between the two germline ends. Germline V gene lookup returns CDR1 KGHSH and CDR2 LQKENI. CDR3 length: 15 amino acids. CDR3 nucleotides: TGTGCCAGCTCACCACCTGGGGCAGAGGATGAAAAACTGTTTTTT. Residues: CASSPPGAEDEKLFF.

This clone was picked up a small number of times. The chain has TRBV6-5 and TRBJ2-5; D possibly corresponds to TRBD1 (5 bases). CDR1 and CDR2 from the germline V gene are MNHEY and SVGAGI. CDR3 length equals 14 residues. Trimming shortened V by 5 bases and J by 5 bases, and 15 bases separated the two germline ends. The CDR3 nucleotides read TGTGCCAGCAGTACCAGGGTATTGGGTGAGACCCAGTACTTC. This codes for CASSTRVLGETQYF.

In its sample, this clone was seen a few times. The J gene is TRBJ2-5, the V gene TRBV9; unclear D gene. Trimming removed 1 base from V and 2 bases from J, with 12 bases in between. There are 15 residues in the CDR3. The V gene's germline CDR1 is SGDLS and CDR2 YYNGEE. The CDR3 is CASSVSQVQQETQYF. In DNA form, the CDR3 reads TGTGCCAGCAGCGTATCCCAGGTCCAGCAAGAGACCCAGTACTTC.

The genes are TRBV7-2 and TRBJ2-7, with TRBD1 matching over 7 bases. Germline V gives CDR1 SGHTA, CDR2 FQGNSA. CDR3 size: 14 residues. Trimming cost V 6 bases and J 2 bases; bases outside gene matches: 7. The CDR3 is CASRTGSWAYEQYF. The CDR3 nucleotides read TGTGCCAGCAGGACAGGGAGTTGGGCCTACGAGCAGTACTTC.

V usage is TRBV7-2 and J usage is TRBJ1-2, with D perhaps TRBD1 (6 bases). The CDR3 is made up of 16 amino acids. Trimming pared 5 bases from V and 5 bases from J, leaving 21 bases between. Germline V lookup: CDR1 SGHTA, CDR2 FQGNSA. CDR3 DNA: TGTGCCAGCAGCCCGACCTGGACAGACCTCCCATATGGCTACACCTTC. Translation: CASSPTWTDLPYGYTF.

The chain has TRBV27 and TRBJ2-5; maybe TRBD2 (6 bases). Matching the DNA end better, TRBJ2-7 makes the J call doubtful. From germline, CDR1 is MNHEY and CDR2 SMNVEV (reference sequence). This CDR3 region has 13 residues. The CDR3 reads CASRGLGRYEQYF. The CDR3 DNA sequence: TGTGCCAGCAGGGGACTGGGAAGGTACGAGCAGTACTTC.

The CDR3 sequence is CASSRNRVDTQYF. The CDR3 bases are TGTGCCAGCAGCCGCAACAGGGTGGATACGCAGTATTTT. The chain combines TRBV11-2 with TRBJ2-3, with a possible D match to TRBD1 (6 bases). Germline values: CDR1 SGHAT, CDR2 FQNNGV. This CDR3 has 13 amino acids. V was cut by 5 bases and J by 6 bases, with 12 bases left in between.

The V gene is TRBV10-3, the J gene TRBJ2-6; D not resolved. V lost 2 bases and J lost 0, with 5 bases in between. The CDR3 spans 15 residues. Germline V gene data show CDR1 as ENHRY and CDR2 as SYGVKD. The CDR3 sequence is CAISEGRSGANVLTF. CDR3 nucleotides: TGTGCCATCAGTGAGGGCCGCTCTGGGGCCAACGTCCTGACTTTC.

There are a few counts of this clone. The gene calls are TRBV6-1 and TRBJ1-2; possibly TRBD1 for D (5 bases). There are 15 residues in the CDR3. V shed 6 bases and J shed 4 bases, with 18 bases lying between them. Germline CDR1 MNHNS, CDR2 SASEGT. CDR3 nucleotides: TGTGCCAGCAGCGCGGCAGGGAGGGCCGTCTATGGCTACACCTTC. Protein product: CASSAAGRAVYGYTF.

This clone came up many times. V gene TRBV7-2 combines with J gene TRBJ2-1; D may match TRBD1 or TRBD2 (5 bases each). Germline CDR1 reads SGHTA; CDR2 reads FQGNSA. V lost 2 bases and J 6 bases, leaving 14 bases between the germline ends. The CDR3 extends over 15 amino acids. As DNA, the CDR3 is TGTGCCAGCAGCTTATCTCGGGGCCTTTTCAATGAGCAGTTCTTC. Protein sequence: CASSLSRGLFNEQFF.

The chain joins TRBV7-2 to TRBJ2-5; 7 bases map to TRBD1. The germline gives CDR1 SGHTA, CDR2 FQGNSA. V lost 7 bases and J lost 4; bases outside the gene matches: 9. The CDR3 has 14 amino acids. CDR3 DNA sequence: TGTGCCAGCAACCTACAGGGGAATGGAGAGACCCAGTACTTC. It yields the protein CASNLQGNGETQYF.

This clone was found a few times. The genes are TRBV7-9 and TRBJ2-7; 7 bases fit TRBD1. The CDR3 contains 12 residues. Germline V gene data show CDR1 as SEHNR and CDR2 as FQNEAQ (reference sequence). V trimming: 6 bases; J trimming: 7 bases; junction bases outside the gene matches: 6. CDR3 in amino acids: CASSRDSWEQYF. The CDR3 bases are TGTGCCAGCAGTCGGGACAGCTGGGAGCAGTACTTC.

The table lists this clone with a few counts. The chain is built from TRBV28 and TRBJ2-7, with 7 positions matching TRBD1. Germline CDR1 is MDHEN and CDR2 is SYDVKM. V shed 1 base and J 3 bases; nucleotides not matched to a gene: 3. The CDR3 has 14 residues. The CDR3 bases are TGTGCCAGCAGTTTATACGACAGGGTCTACGAGCAGTACTTC. Encoded protein: CASSLYDRVYEQYF.

The sample holds a few counts of this clone. The rearrangement uses TRBV13 and TRBJ1-3; no firm D call. The germline gives CDR1 PRHDT, CDR2 FYEKMQ (reference sequence). Trimming removed 0 bases from V and 7 bases from J, with 13 bases in between. The CDR3 spans 15 residues. CDR3 coding DNA: TGTGCCAGCAGCTTAGGCCGGATAGGGCCGAACACCATATATTTT. It specifies CASSLGRIGPNTIYF.

This clone has just a few counts. The chain combines TRBV28 with TRBJ2-4; a weak D match, TRBD2 (5 bases). The germline CDR1 and CDR2 sequences are MDHEN and SYDVKM. This CDR3 has 15 residues. Trimming shortened V by 7 bases and J by 2 bases, and 15 bases separated the two germline ends. The CDR3 region is CASKGGSLTKNIQYF. CDR3 nucleotides: TGTGCCAGCAAAGGAGGCTCCTTAACCAAAAACATTCAGTACTTC. Together with reference TRBV28 and TRBJ2-4, the CDR3 gives the full variable domain: DVKVTQSSRYLVKRTGEKVFLECVQDMDHENMFWYRQDPGLGLRLIYFSYDVKMKEKGDIPEGYSVSREKKERFSLILESASTNQTSMYLCASKGGSLTKNIQYFGAGTRLSVL.

This clone was picked up many times. The V call is TRBV7-9, the J call TRBJ1-3, with D uncertain. The length of the CDR3 is 13 residues. The germline gives CDR1 SEHNR, CDR2 FQNEAQ (reference sequence). V lost 1 base and J 12 bases, leaving 13 bases between the germline ends. CDR3 sequence (DNA): TGTGCCAGCAGCTTAGGAACGGATTCGGGCATATATTTT. Protein: CASSLGTDSGIYF.

This clone was seen only a few times. The chain is built from TRBV18 and TRBJ1-1; maybe TRBD1 (6 bases). Trimming took off 2 bases at V and 7 bases at J, with 11 bases between the two ends. This CDR3 spans 13 amino acids. Germline-derived CDR1 and CDR2 are KGHSH and LQKENI. CDR3 loop: CASSPNRGNEAFF. CDR3 nucleotide sequence: TGTGCCAGCTCACCAAATAGGGGGAATGAAGCTTTCTTT.

The V gene is TRBV10-3, the J gene TRBJ2-1; 10 bases are a match to TRBD2. CDR1 and CDR2 (germline): ENHRY, SYGVKD. The CDR3 totals 16 residues. Trimming cost V 3 bases and J 6 bases; bases outside gene matches: 8. The CDR3 is CAISEPSGRSGNEQFF. CDR3 in DNA: TGTGCCATCAGTGAACCTAGCGGGAGATCGGGCAATGAGCAGTTCTTC.

This clone appeared a few times. The chain employs TRBV29-1 and TRBJ2-7, with 8 positions matching TRBD1. Germline assignment: CDR1 SQVTM and CDR2 ANQGSEA. V lost 6 bases to trimming and J lost 2 bases; unmatched junction nucleotides: 6. This CDR3 has 13 amino acids. Here the CDR3 reads CSVLRDRTYEQYF. Here the CDR3 DNA reads TGCAGCGTCCTCCGGGACAGGACCTACGAGCAGTACTTC.

The gene calls are TRBV27 and TRBJ1-2; possible D gene TRBD1, 5 bases. Germline CDR1 and CDR2: MNHEY and SMNVEV (reference sequence). V dropped 4 bases and J dropped 4 bases, with 7 bases sitting between them. The CDR3 covers 12 residues. The CDR3 sequence: CASSSGGYGYTF. The CDR3 DNA reads as TGTGCCAGCAGTTCGGGGGGCTATGGCTACACCTTC.

The J gene is TRBJ2-3, the V gene TRBV11-2; no definite D call. Trimming shortened V by 3 bases and J by 6 bases, and 7 bases separated the two germline ends. CDR1 and CDR2 (germline): SGHAT, FQNNGV. This CDR3 has 12 amino acids. The CDR3, as DNA: TGTGCCAGCAGCTTTATGTTGGATACGCAGTATTTT. Its translation: CASSFMLDTQYF.

This clone was picked up many times. The chain uses TRBV5-4 and TRBJ2-7; TRBD2 agrees at 8 bases. The CDR3 is 15 amino acids. Germline V gives CDR1 SGHNT, CDR2 YYREEE (reference sequence). The trim removed 4 bases at V and 5 bases at J, leaving 11 bases unmatched. CDR3 bases: TGTGCCAGCAGCACCGAAGGGACTAGTTCGAACGAGCAGTACTTC. This gives the protein CASSTEGTSSNEQYF.

Comments on this clone: The identical CDR3 is also encoded by other nucleotide sequences in the sample. The chain has TRBV9 and TRBJ2-5; 8 bases fit TRBD1. V trimming: 0 bases; J trimming: 4 bases; junction bases outside the gene matches: 2. CDR1 and CDR2 from the germline V gene are SGDLS and YYNGEE. CDR3 length equals 14 residues. The CDR3 region is CASSVGQGRETQYF. The CDR3 bases are TGTGCCAGCAGCGTAGGACAGGGGAGAGAGACCCAGTACTTC.

The chain employs TRBV4-1 and TRBJ2-3; 10 bases agree with TRBD2. The CDR3 extends over 17 amino acids. The germline V gene encodes CDR1 MGHRA and CDR2 YSYEKL. V dropped 0 bases and J dropped 3; count of bases not matched to a gene: 6. DNA for the CDR3: TGCGCCAGCAGCCAAGATCAAAGCGGGAGGGCAACAGATACGCAGTATTTT. It translates to CASSQDQSGRATDTQYF.

This clone was recorded a few times. The chain is built from TRBV5-1 and TRBJ2-5; D is perhaps TRBD2 (6 bases). Germline CDR1 reads SGHRS; CDR2 reads YFSETQ. V gave up 4 bases and J gave up 4 bases, with 17 bases separating them. The CDR3 is 15 residues long. This CDR3 reads CASSLSPGGAETQYF. Here the CDR3 DNA reads TGCGCCAGCAGCCTCTCGCCGGGCGGGGCAGAGACCCAGTACTTC.

This clone appeared a few times. This chain links TRBV23-1 with TRBJ2-1; 14 bases map to TRBD2. TRBV23-1 is known as an ORF, though its function is uncertain. V shed 6 bases, J shed 7 bases, and the junction held 5 bases outside the gene matches. This CDR3 contains 15 residues. CDR3 DNA: TGCGCCAGCAGACGACTAGCGGGAGGGAGTAATGAGCAGTTCTTC. It yields the protein CASRRLAGGSNEQFF.

This clone showed up many times. Other DNA sequences within the sample encode an identical CDR3. The chain employs TRBV28 and TRBJ2-7; D remains unclear. Per germline, CDR1 MDHEN and CDR2 SYDVKM. Trimming took 2 bases from V and 3 from J, leaving 2 bases between them. The CDR3 consists of 11 residues. This chain's CDR3 is CASSLGYEQYF. For the CDR3, the DNA is TGTGCCAGCAGTTTAGGCTACGAGCAGTACTTC.

This clone occurred a few times. J is TRBJ2-1 and V is TRBV21-1; TRBD2 is the table's D call, not checked against the DNA. TRBV21-1 is labeled a pseudogene. The CDR3 is 17 residues long. CDR3 bases: TGTGCCAGCAGCAAAAGGGAGGGGCCCCCGGGGAGGGGTGAGCAGTTCTTC. Its translation is CASSKREGPPGRGEQFF.